The present TCR beta chain was sequenced within a study of T-cell reconstitution after alpha-beta-depleted transplantation in children. CDR1 and CDR2 (germline): SGHRS, YFSETQ. The CDR3 has 14 residues. Trimming left V 7 bases short and J 0 bases short, with 13 bases between. Construction of the TCRbeta library involved unique molecular identifiers. One entry per CDR3 protein results from TCRdb running MiXCR on the PCR reads. The sample has around 22,000 distinct CDR3 sequences, around 9.9% seen once. This clonotype was counted many times. This sample comprised PBMCs from the stem cell graft donor, obtained from the stem cell graft. The chain couples TRBV5-1 to TRBJ1-1, with D unresolved. The origin of this receptor is a human donor who donated a stem cell graft to a child with chronic granulomatous disease. The CDR3 nucleotides read TGCGCCAGCCGGGCAGTACCCATGAACACTGAAGCTTTCTTT. This gives the protein CASRAVPMNTEAFF.